These T cell receptor beta chains were read from a single sample in a study of T cell repertoires in ileal Crohn's disease. Libraries were prepared by immunoSEQ multiplex PCR; TCRdb keeps only in-frame clonotypes and omits some of them. The sample lists around 13,000 clones, over 60% seen once, with 7% to 9% in the top ten. The sequenced material came from ileal tissue. Receptors were obtained from an adult with Crohn's disease. CDR3s include the opening cysteine and the closing phenylalanine or tryptophan. A D gene is named only where the DNA matches it firmly. The size of a clone is reported for some rows only, either as once, few or many, or as a class for expanded clones.

d_gene	v_gene	abundance	j_gene	CDR3nt	CDR3aa
NA	TRBV5-4	NA	TRBJ1-2	TGTGCCAGCAGCCCGAGGGACACTCACCTCCTCGGATTTGGCCACACCTTC	CASSPRDTHLLGFGHTF
TRBD1	TRBV30	NA	TRBJ1-5	TGTGCCTTGGACAGGGAGGGCAATCAGCCCCAGCATTTT	CALDREGNQPQHF
NA	TRBV2	NA	TRBJ2-5	TGTGCCAGAGACAGTAACCGTCGAGAGACCCAGTACTTC	CARDSNRRETQYF
TRBD1	TRBV28	NA	TRBJ1-6	TGTGCCAGCAGCCGATCGACAGGGGGGAATTCACCCCTCCACTTT	CASSRSTGGNSPLHF
NA	TRBV5-4	NA	TRBJ2-5	TGTGCCAGCAGCTCACCGACAGGTGGGGGGCAAGAGACCCAGTACTTC	CASSSPTGGGQETQYF
TRBD1	TRBV10-3	NA	TRBJ1-6	TGTGCCATCAGATACGGGACAGGGGACGCGGACTATAATTCACCCCTCCACTTT	CAIRYGTGDADYNSPLHF
TRBD1	TRBV5-1	NA	TRBJ1-1	TGCGCCAGCAGCTTGGCCGGGACAGGGGCCAAGAACACTGAAGCTTTCTTT	CASSLAGTGAKNTEAFF
NA	TRBV5-5	NA	TRBJ1-2	TGTGCCAGCAGCTTAAACAGCTATAACTATGGCTACACCTTC	CASSLNSYNYGYTF
NA	TRBV5-6	NA	TRBJ2-7	TGTGCCAGCAGCTTGGGTCCGACCGTCGACTACGAGCAGTACTTC	CASSLGPTVDYEQYF
NA	TRBV6-1	few	TRBJ2-4	TGTGCCAGCCTGGAGGTCAGCAAAAACATTCAGTACTTC	CASLEVSKNIQYF
NA	TRBV4-2	NA	TRBJ2-7	TGTGCCAGCAGCCAAGGGGGATCCTCCTACGAGCAGTACTTC	CASSQGGSSYEQYF
NA	TRBV6-1	NA	TRBJ1-2	TGTGCCAGCAGTGAGACTTCCAGCTATGGCTACACCTTC	CASSETSSYGYTF
NA	TRBV27	once	TRBJ2-2	TGTGCCACGGGGGCGAACGGCAGAAACACCGGGGAGCTGTTTTTT	CATGANGRNTGELFF
TRBD2	TRBV29-1	NA	TRBJ2-1	TGCAGCGTTGAAATCGGGACTAAAAATGAGCAGTTCTTC	CSVEIGTKNEQFF
NA	TRBV9	few	TRBJ1-6	TGTGCCAGCAGCGTAGATATAAGAAATTCACCCCTCCACTTT	CASSVDIRNSPLHF
TRBD2	TRBV2	NA	TRBJ2-5	TGTGCCAGCAGTGAATCAGGGGGCCTAGCGGGAGGAGAGACCCAGTACTTC	CASSESGGLAGGETQYF
TRBD1	TRBV2	NA	TRBJ2-7	TGTGCCAGCAGTGAGGACAGGGCCTACGAGCAGTACTTC	CASSEDRAYEQYF
NA	TRBV11-3	NA	TRBJ1-1	TGTGCCAGCAGCTTAGGGGGGCGAGGTGAAGCTTTCTTT	CASSLGGRGEAFF
TRBD1	TRBV5-1	NA	TRBJ2-7	TGCGCCAGCAGCTCGCTTCCCGGGACAGGGGCCCTCCTCTCCTACGAGCAGTACTTC	CASSSLPGTGALLSYEQYF
NA	TRBV23-1	NA	TRBJ1-2	TGCGCCAGCAGTCAATCGTCAGGGCTCGACTATGGCTACACCTTC	CASSQSSGLDYGYTF
NA	TRBV27	NA	TRBJ1-5	TGTGCCAGCAGTTCTCAGGGCATTGCGGGTCTCAATCAGCCCCAGCATTTT	CASSSQGIAGLNQPQHF
NA	TRBV28	NA	TRBJ2-7	TGTGCCAGCAGTTTTTCGGCGGCTTTCGAGCAGTACTTC	CASSFSAAFEQYF
NA	TRBV5-1	NA	TRBJ2-7	TGCGCCAGCAGCTTGGACTACTTCTACGAGCAGTACTTC	CASSLDYFYEQYF
NA	TRBV6-1	NA	TRBJ1-5	TGTGCCAGCAGTGAAGCCGGGGGGGATCAGCCCCAGCATTTT	CASSEAGGDQPQHF
TRBD2	TRBV7-9	NA	TRBJ2-2	TGTGCCAGCAGCTTATTTACTAGCGGTGGCACCGGGGAGCTGTTTTTT	CASSLFTSGGTGELFF
NA	TRBV11-2	NA	TRBJ2-7	TGTGCCAGCAGCCCTGCTAGGTACGAGCAGTACTTC	CASSPARYEQYF
NA	TRBV10-1	NA	TRBJ1-3	TGCGCCAGCAGCGACTCTGGAAACACCATATATTTT	CASSDSGNTIYF
TRBD1	TRBV5-1	NA	TRBJ2-7	TGCGCCAGCAGCGCCCGGGACAGGGGGCTCGACGAGCAGTACTTC	CASSARDRGLDEQYF
TRBD1	TRBV9	few	TRBJ1-1	TGTGCCAGCAGCCCGGAGGACAGGGCCCTAAACACTGAAGCTTTCTTT	CASSPEDRALNTEAFF